This TCR beta chain was sequenced for a study of blood T cell repertoires in COVID-19. Individuals drawn from approximately 26 US areas were roughly 18 to 100 years old. Donors in Cohort 3 who had recovered were those with two negative PCRs, healthcare professional clearance, or resolution of their symptoms. This CDR3 is 14 amino acids long. The V gene's germline CDR1 is SGHTA and CDR2 FQGNSA. V trimming: 6 bases; J trimming: 5 bases; junction bases outside the gene matches: 10. In the source study's methods: Scientists estimated how many nucleated cells there were by amplifying reference gene primers. Clones were sequenced by immunoSEQ multiplex PCR, and TCRdb holds only the in-frame ones, with some missing. The V and J calls and the clone size are those of that table, but D and trimming were determined from the DNA. The sample includes roughly 380,000 clones, about 89% of them seen just once.

This TCR was recovered from a man aged 25 to 40 who had recovered from COVID-19. The sample taken for sequencing was PBMCs or T cells enriched from blood (not recorded which). This chain joins TRBV7-2 and TRBJ2-7, with 7 bases that match TRBD2. The CDR3 here is CASRERGSGNEQYF. The DNA for the CDR3 is TGTGCCAGCAGAGAGCGGGGTTCGGGGAACGAGCAGTACTTC.